This T cell receptor (beta chain) was found in a study of T-cell memory formation after mild COVID-19. Study results and caveats: Second-wave clones reaching peak frequency on day 37 lacked confirmed SARS-CoV-2 specificity. Pre-infection memory contained some responding clones, which suggested that cross-reactive memory had joined. CD4+ clones that contracted lay mainly in CM and EM; CD8+ ones lay in EMRA.

For this clonotype: What it recognizes is unknown.

Employing constant-segment primers, 5'RACE generated TCR alpha and TCR beta cDNA libraries bearing sample barcodes and UMIs. TCRdb used MiXCR to reprocess the 5' RACE reads, holding one entry per CDR3 protein. The sample holds about 450,000 distinct CDR3 sequences; about 22% are singletons and the top ten take around 13%. This CDR3 has 12 residues. Trimming took 6 bases from V and 12 from J, leaving 15 bases between them. The V and J genes are TRBV12-3 or TRBV12-4 and TRBJ2-1; tentative D call: TRBD1 (6 bases). This clonotype was obtained from an adult woman who had mild COVID-19 (a few samples of this study predate the infection). Cell type and time point are not known. The sample taken for sequencing was PBMCs or a T cell subset sorted from them (not recorded which). DNA of the CDR3: TGTGCCAGCAGGGGTACAGGGAATCCGCAGTTCTTC. This encodes CASRGTGNPQFF.